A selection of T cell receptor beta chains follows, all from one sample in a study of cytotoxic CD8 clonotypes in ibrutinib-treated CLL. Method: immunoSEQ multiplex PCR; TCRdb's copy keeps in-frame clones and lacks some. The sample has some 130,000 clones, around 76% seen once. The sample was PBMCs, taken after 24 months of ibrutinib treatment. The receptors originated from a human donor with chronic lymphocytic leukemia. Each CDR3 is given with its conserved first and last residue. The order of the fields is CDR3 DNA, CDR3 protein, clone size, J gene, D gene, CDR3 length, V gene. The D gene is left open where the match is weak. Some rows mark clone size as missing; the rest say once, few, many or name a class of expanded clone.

TGTGCCAGCAGCGGCCGTAGGGTTGGTAATGAAAAACTGTTTTTT,CASSGRRVGNEKLFF,-,TRBJ1-4,-,15,TRBV7-9
TGTGCCAGCCCCCTACCCGGGACTAGGAACACCGGGGAGCTGTTTTTT,CASPLPGTRNTGELFF,-,TRBJ2-2,TRBD2,16,TRBV7-4
TGTGCCAGCAGCCTACGGACAGGGGCCTACAATGAGCAGTTCTTC,CASSLRTGAYNEQFF,-,TRBJ2-1,TRBD1,15,TRBV11-3
TGTGCCCCCCCCGGGACACCCTCCTACGAGCAGTACTTC,CAPPGTPSYEQYF,-,TRBJ2-7,-,13,TRBV7-9
TGTGCCAGCAGCACATTCCGGGACGGTAACACTGAGCAGTTCTTC,CASSTFRDGNTEQFF,-,TRBJ2-1,-,15,TRBV9
TGTGCCAGCTCACCACCGGGTGCCTACGAGCAGTACTTC,CASSPPGAYEQYF,-,TRBJ2-7,-,13,TRBV18
TGTGCCAGCCAACCCCCCCTCGGGGCCGGGGAGCTGTTTTTT,CASQPPLGAGELFF,-,TRBJ2-2,-,14,TRBV9
TGTGCCAGCAGCCCCCACGCCGGAGGAACGGCCGGGGAGCTGTTTTTT,CASSPHAGGTAGELFF,few,TRBJ2-2,-,16,TRBV7-3
TGCGCCAGCAGCCCCCGGGAGGGTGAAGCTTTCTTT,CASSPREGEAFF,-,TRBJ1-1,-,12,TRBV5-1
TGTGCCAGCAGCCAAGCCGGGACCTACGAGCAGTACTTC,CASSQAGTYEQYF,-,TRBJ2-7,-,13,TRBV4-2
TGTGCCAGTAGTGGGATCAACAAAAACATTCAGTACTTC,CASSGINKNIQYF,-,TRBJ2-4,-,13,TRBV19
TGCAGTGCTGCCGGGTTGGCTGAAGCTTTCTTT,CSAAGLAEAFF,-,TRBJ1-1,-,11,TRBV20-1
TGTGCCAGCAGCCCCGGACTAGCGGGGGGTTGGGTCTTC,CASSPGLAGGWVF,many,TRBJ2-1,TRBD2,13,TRBV7-2
TGTGCCAGCACCCCGGGGTGGGGGCGGGGAAACACTGAAGCTTTCTTT,CASTPGWGRGNTEAFF,-,TRBJ1-1,-,16,TRBV27
TGTGCCAGCAGTCGGACCTCCCTAGGTGGGACCCAGTACTTC,CASSRTSLGGTQYF,-,TRBJ2-5,-,14,TRBV28
TGTGCCAGCGGGGGGGGTCACTCCAATGAGCAGTTCTTC,CASGGGHSNEQFF,-,TRBJ2-1,TRBD2,13,TRBV2
TGCGCCAGCACCGACCACAGCACAGATACGCAGTATTTT,CASTDHSTDTQYF,-,TRBJ2-3,-,13,TRBV5-1
TGTGCCAGCAGTTTCCCAGGGGGAGGGTACAATGAGCAGTTCTTC,CASSFPGGGYNEQFF,-,TRBJ2-1,-,15,TRBV28
TGTGCCAGCAGCCCCGCCGGGTCCATGAGGGACACCATATATTTT,CASSPAGSMRDTIYF,few,TRBJ1-3,-,15,TRBV5-4
TGTGCCAGCAGTTTGGGGGGCACAGATACGCAGTATTTT,CASSLGGTDTQYF,once,TRBJ2-3,-,13,TRBV28
TGTGCCAGCAGCTTAAGGAGTAGCCCAGATACGCAGTATTTT,CASSLRSSPDTQYF,-,TRBJ2-3,-,14,TRBV7-3
TGCAGTGCTAGAGATAGGGGGGAGCTGTTTTTT,CSARDRGELFF,-,TRBJ2-2,-,11,TRBV20-1
TGCGCCAGCAGCCAAGACCTGATCAGATCCTACGAGCAGTACTTC,CASSQDLIRSYEQYF,-,TRBJ2-7,-,15,TRBV4-3
TGCGCCAGCAGCACAGGAGGGGAGGCTGAAAAACTGTTTTTT,CASSTGGEAEKLFF,-,TRBJ1-4,-,14,TRBV5-1
TGTGCCAGCAGCTCCTTAGAAGCCACAGGTTCGGGCTACACCTTC,CASSSLEATGSGYTF,-,TRBJ1-2,-,15,TRBV7-9
TGTGCCAGCAGTTTGGCCGGGACCGGGAGGACTGGAAACACCATATATTTT,CASSLAGTGRTGNTIYF,-,TRBJ1-3,-,17,TRBV28
TGTGCCTGGACGGCGGGGGGGGAGCAGTACTTC,CAWTAGGEQYF,-,TRBJ2-7,TRBD2,11,TRBV30
TGTGCCAGCAGCAAAGCGGGGTCGGGGAATCCTGAAGCTTTCTTT,CASSKAGSGNPEAFF,-,TRBJ1-1,-,15,TRBV21-1
TGTGCCTGGAGCGCAGGGGCCAACGTCCTGACTTTC,CAWSAGANVLTF,-,TRBJ2-6,-,12,TRBV30
TGTGCCAGCAGGAACAGCAGGGGGGCGACCCAGTACTTC,CASRNSRGATQYF,many,TRBJ2-5,-,13,TRBV28
TGTGCCAGCAGCCCGGTAGCGGGAGGTAACTACAATGAGCAGTTCTTC,CASSPVAGGNYNEQFF,-,TRBJ2-1,TRBD2,16,TRBV7-3
TGTGCCAGCAGTACAACCCGGAGGGTCGACAGCTCCTACAATGAGCAGTTCTTC,CASSTTRRVDSSYNEQFF,few,TRBJ2-1,-,18,TRBV27
TGTGCCAGCAGCCTGGACTTCCAAGAGACCCAGTACTTC,CASSLDFQETQYF,-,TRBJ2-5,-,13,TRBV2
TGTGCCAGCAGCCGACGGACTAGCGGGGTAGGAGATACGCAGTATTTT,CASSRRTSGVGDTQYF,-,TRBJ2-3,TRBD2,16,TRBV7-2
TGTGCCAGCAGTGTGGGGCGTAACTATGGCTACACCTTC,CASSVGRNYGYTF,-,TRBJ1-2,-,13,TRBV6-1
TGTGCCAGCAGTTTACAGAAGTATGGCTACACCTTC,CASSLQKYGYTF,medium-sized,TRBJ1-2,-,12,TRBV28
TGTGCCAGCAGTTTAGCTGGGATTGGGGTGAACACTGAAGCTTTCTTT,CASSLAGIGVNTEAFF,-,TRBJ1-1,-,16,TRBV28
TGTGCCAGCAGTCGACAGAGCTCTGGGGCCAACGTCCTGACTTTC,CASSRQSSGANVLTF,-,TRBJ2-6,-,15,TRBV5-5
TGTGCCAGCGGGGGGAGGGGGCGGCCGGCTGAAGCTTTCTTT,CASGGRGRPAEAFF,few,TRBJ1-1,TRBD1,14,TRBV6-1
TGTGCCAGCAGCCCCACAGGGGCCTACGAGCAGTACTTC,CASSPTGAYEQYF,-,TRBJ2-7,TRBD1,13,TRBV7-2
TGTGCCAGCAGTTTGGCAGGGCGGGGGCATCAGCCCCAGCATTTT,CASSLAGRGHQPQHF,few,TRBJ1-5,-,15,TRBV28
TGCAGCGCCCGGGGACAACTGATCCCCGAAGCTTTCTTT,CSARGQLIPEAFF,-,TRBJ1-1,-,13,TRBV29-1
TGTGCCAGCTCACCGCGGGATGAGCAGTTCTTC,CASSPRDEQFF,-,TRBJ2-1,-,11,TRBV18
TGCGCCAGCAGTGAGTCGGAGGGCTTTAGGGGTACGCAGTATTTT,CASSESEGFRGTQYF,once,TRBJ2-3,-,15,TRBV10-2
TGTGCCAGTAGTCCAAGGACAGGGGATATGAGCAATCAGCCCCAGCATTTT,CASSPRTGDMSNQPQHF,-,TRBJ1-5,TRBD1,17,TRBV19
TGCGCCAGCAGCTTGGCCTTCAACGAGCAGTACTTC,CASSLAFNEQYF,-,TRBJ2-7,-,12,TRBV5-1
TGTGCCAGCAGCTCAAAGCGGACGGCAACCTACGAGCAGTACTTC,CASSSKRTATYEQYF,few,TRBJ2-7,-,15,TRBV7-8
TGTGCCACCAGCAGAGTTGGTGCCGGGGGGGATGGCTACACCTTC,CATSRVGAGGDGYTF,-,TRBJ1-2,-,15,TRBV15
TGTGCCAGCACCCAGGGGGGGCATACTGAAGCTTTCTTT,CASTQGGHTEAFF,-,TRBJ1-1,TRBD1,13,TRBV6-6
TGTGCCAGCAGTTACACGACAGTTTTCGGTGGCTACACCTTC,CASSYTTVFGGYTF,-,TRBJ1-2,-,14,TRBV6-6